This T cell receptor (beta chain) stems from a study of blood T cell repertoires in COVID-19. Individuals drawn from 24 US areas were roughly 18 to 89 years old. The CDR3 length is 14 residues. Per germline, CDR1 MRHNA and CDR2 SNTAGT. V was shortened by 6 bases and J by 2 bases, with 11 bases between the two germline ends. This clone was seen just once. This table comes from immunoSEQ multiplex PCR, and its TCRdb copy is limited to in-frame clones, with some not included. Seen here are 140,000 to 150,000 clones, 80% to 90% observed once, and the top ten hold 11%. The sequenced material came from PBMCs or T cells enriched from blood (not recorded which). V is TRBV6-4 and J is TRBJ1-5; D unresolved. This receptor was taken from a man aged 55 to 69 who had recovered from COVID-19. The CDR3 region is CASSDMLGNQPQHF. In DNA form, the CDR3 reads TGTGCCAGCAGCGATATGTTAGGCAATCAGCCCCAGCATTTT.